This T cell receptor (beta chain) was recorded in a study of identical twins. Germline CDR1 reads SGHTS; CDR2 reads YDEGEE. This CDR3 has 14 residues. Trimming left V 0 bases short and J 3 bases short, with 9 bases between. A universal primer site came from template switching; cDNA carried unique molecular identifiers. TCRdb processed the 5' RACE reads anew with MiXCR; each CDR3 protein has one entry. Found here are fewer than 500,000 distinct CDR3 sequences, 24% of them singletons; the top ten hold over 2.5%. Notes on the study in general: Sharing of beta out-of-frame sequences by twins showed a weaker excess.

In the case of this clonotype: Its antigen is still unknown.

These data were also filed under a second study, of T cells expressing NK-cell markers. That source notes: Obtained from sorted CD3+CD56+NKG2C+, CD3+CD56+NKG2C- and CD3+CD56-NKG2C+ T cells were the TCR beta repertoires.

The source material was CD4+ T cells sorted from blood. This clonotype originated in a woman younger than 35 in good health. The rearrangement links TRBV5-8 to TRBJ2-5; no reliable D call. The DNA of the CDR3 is TGTGCCAGCAGCTTGGTCTCTGTTAAAGAGACCCAGTACTTC. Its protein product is CASSLVSVKETQYF.